The 26 T cell receptor beta chains reported below all come from one sample, sequenced in a study of OX40 agonist ivuxolimab in advanced cancers. The data were produced by immunoSEQ multiplex PCR, yet TCRdb's version contains in-frame clones alone and is incomplete. This sample has about 16,000 clones, with 80% to 95% found just once. The starting material was CD4+ or CD8+ T cells sorted from blood, obtained in a trial of the OX40 agonist ivuxolimab. The receptors were gathered from an adult with an advanced solid tumor such as melanoma, head and neck, liver or kidney cancer.

The CDR3 sequence is CAISESFLLSGTGQETQYF. DNA of the CDR3: TGTGCCATCAGTGAGTCATTTTTACTTAGCGGGACAGGGCAGGAGACCCAGTACTTC. This sequence joins TRBV10-3 and TRBJ2-5; a weak D match, TRBD1 (9 bases). The length of the CDR3 is 19 residues. Germline V gene lookup returns CDR1 ENHRY and CDR2 SYGVKD. The V and J ends lost 0 bases and 5 bases respectively, with 25 bases between them.

The chain carries TRBV7-6 and TRBJ2-2; D possibly corresponds to TRBD2 (6 bases). V lost 2 bases and J lost 4, with 14 bases in between. CDR3 size: 16 residues. Germline V gene data show CDR1 as SGHVS and CDR2 as FNYEAQ. CDR3 residues: CASSLISGEATGELFF. CDR3 nucleotide sequence: TGTGCCAGCAGCTTAATCTCGGGAGAGGCCACCGGGGAGCTGTTTTTT.

This chain joins TRBV7-9 and TRBJ2-1, with 9 nucleotides matching TRBD2. The V gene's germline CDR1 is SEHNR and CDR2 FQNEAQ (reference sequence). The trim removed 3 bases at V and 8 bases at J, leaving 5 bases unmatched. The CDR3 covers 14 residues. CDR3 region: CASSFLAGRDEQFF. CDR3 DNA: TGTGCCAGCAGCTTTCTAGCGGGAAGGGATGAGCAGTTCTTC.

The rearrangement joins TRBV11-2 to TRBJ2-1; TRBD1 or TRBD2 may be the D gene (6 bases each). The CDR3 is 16 residues long. Germline lookup yields CDR1 SGHAT and CDR2 FQNNGV. Trimming left V 3 bases short and J 6 bases short, with 18 bases between. This CDR3 reads CASSLPRGGVGNEQFF. The DNA of the CDR3 is TGTGCCAGCAGCTTGCCCAGGGGAGGAGTAGGCAATGAGCAGTTCTTC.

The genes are TRBV6-6 and TRBJ1-1; TRBD1 agrees at 8 bases. After removal of 7 bases from V and 1 base from J, the junction contained 2 bases not matched to a gene. This CDR3 region has 13 residues. The germline V gene encodes CDR1 MNHNY and CDR2 SVGAGI (reference sequence). The CDR3 sequence: CASTGQGNTEAFF. The CDR3 DNA reads as TGTGCCAGCACTGGACAGGGGAACACTGAAGCTTTCTTT.

The V call is TRBV4-1, the J call TRBJ2-1; D may be TRBD2 (5 bases). Germline V lookup: CDR1 MGHRA, CDR2 YSYEKL. This CDR3 is built from 14 residues. V shed 4 bases and J shed 0 bases, with 7 bases lying between them. CDR3 region: CASSLEGSYNEQFF. The CDR3 nucleotides read TGCGCCAGCAGCCTCGAGGGCTCCTACAATGAGCAGTTCTTC.

This clone was seen a single time. This chain uses TRBV13 with TRBJ2-2, with D uncertain. V gave up 5 bases and J gave up 5 bases, with 21 bases separating them. Germline CDR1 is PRHDT and CDR2 is FYEKMQ (reference sequence). The CDR3 totals 17 residues. For the CDR3, the DNA is TGTGCCAGCAGCCGCCTTCTAGTTACCGCGGAAACCGGGGAGCTGTTTTTT. It is translated as CASSRLLVTAETGELFF.

This rearrangement joins TRBV4-2 to TRBJ1-2; 11 nucleotides line up with TRBD1. CDR3 length: 18 residues. Germline-derived CDR1 and CDR2 are LGHNA and YNFKEQ. J was trimmed by 6 bases and V by 0 bases; bases with no gene match: 12. The CDR3: CASSQDAWTGGLEHGYTF. The CDR3 DNA sequence: TGTGCCAGCAGCCAAGATGCATGGACAGGGGGCTTGGAGCATGGCTACACCTTC.

This chain connects TRBV11-2 to TRBJ2-1; D call uncertain. Trimming took off 5 bases at V and 0 bases at J, with 11 bases between the two ends. Germline values: CDR1 SGHAT, CDR2 FQNNGV. The CDR3 totals 15 residues. CDR3 sequence reads: CASSPGRVSYNEQFF. Written as DNA, the CDR3 is TGTGCCAGCAGCCCTGGCCGGGTCTCCTACAATGAGCAGTTCTTC.

CDR3 region: CASSLRYPPLQDGETQYF. CDR3 nucleotides: TGTGCCAGCAGTTTACGATATCCCCCCCTACAGGATGGTGAGACCCAGTACTTC. This chain joins TRBV28 and TRBJ2-5; D is perhaps TRBD1 (5 bases). The CDR3 length is 18 residues. V lost 2 bases, J lost 5 bases, and 24 bases lay in between. Germline lookup yields CDR1 MDHEN and CDR2 SYDVKM. Supplemented by reference TRBV28 and TRBJ2-5, the full variable domain reads DVKVTQSSRYLVKRTGEKVFLECVQDMDHENMFWYRQDPGLGLRLIYFSYDVKMKEKGDIPEGYSVSREKKERFSLILESASTNQTSMYLCASSLRYPPLQDGETQYFGPGTRLLVL.

The rearrangement uses TRBV4-3 and TRBJ2-1; TRBD2 aligns across 7 bases. The CDR3 loop spans 15 amino acids. V gave up 1 base and J gave up 6 bases; unmatched junction bases: 6. Germline CDR1 reads LGHNA; CDR2 reads YSLEER. The CDR3 DNA reads as TGCGCCAGCAGCCAAGGGACCGGGAGGCCCAATGAGCAGTTCTTC. It yields the protein CASSQGTGRPNEQFF.

The V call is TRBV11-3, the J call TRBJ2-1; the D call may be TRBD1 or TRBD2 (5 bases each). Germline V gene sequence: CDR1 SGHNT, CDR2 YENEEA. With 5 bases removed from V and 4 bases from J, the gap between germline ends came to 18 bases. The CDR3 contains 16 residues. The CDR3 protein is CASSPDGANLYNEQFF. In DNA form, the CDR3 reads TGTGCCAGCAGCCCTGACGGGGCGAATTTGTACAATGAGCAGTTCTTC.

Comments on this clone: The sample carries other DNA sequences with the same CDR3. V usage is TRBV9 and J usage is TRBJ1-1; the D gene is possibly TRBD1 (5 bases). The CDR3 totals 13 residues. Trimming took 4 bases from V and 3 from J, leaving 10 bases between them. The V gene's germline CDR1 is SGDLS and CDR2 YYNGEE. The CDR3 loop reads CASSPGLYTEAFF. CDR3 nucleotide sequence: TGTGCCAGCAGCCCAGGGTTGTACACTGAAGCTTTCTTT.

V usage is TRBV11-2 and J usage is TRBJ2-1; 9 bases line up with TRBD2. From germline, CDR1 is SGHAT and CDR2 FQNNGV. This CDR3 contains 15 residues. V shed 4 bases and J 7 bases; nucleotides not matched to a gene: 8. The CDR3 loop reads CASSSLSGSRNEQFF. The DNA for the CDR3 is TGTGCCAGCAGCTCACTTAGCGGGAGCAGGAATGAGCAGTTCTTC.

The rearrangement links TRBV7-9 to TRBJ2-3; either TRBD1 or TRBD2 may fit D (6 bases each). The V end lost 1 base, the J end lost 2 bases, and 13 bases lay between the germline ends. The germline gives CDR1 SEHNR, CDR2 FQNEAQ (reference sequence). CDR3 length: 16 residues. In DNA, the CDR3 is TGTGCCAGCAGCTTAGAAGAGGGGGGATACACAGATACGCAGTATTTT. It encodes CASSLEEGGYTDTQYF.

V is TRBV15 and J is TRBJ2-7; maybe TRBD1 (7 bases). This CDR3 region has 13 residues. V lost 6 bases, J lost 3 bases, and 12 bases lay in between. Germline V gives CDR1 LNHNV, CDR2 YYDKDF (reference sequence). The DNA of the CDR3 is TGTGCCACCAGAGGGGGGACAGACTACGAGCAGTACTTC. This encodes CATRGGTDYEQYF. Together with reference TRBV15 and TRBJ2-7, the CDR3 gives the full variable domain: DAMVIQNPRYQVTQFGKPVTLSCSQTLNHNVMYWYQQKSSQAPKLLFHYYDKDFNNEADTPDNFQSRRPNTSFCFLDIRSPGLGDTAMYLCATRGGTDYEQYFGPGTRLTVT.

V is TRBV7-2 and J is TRBJ2-3, with D tentatively TRBD1 (5 bases). Deletions cut 7 bases from V and 5 bases from J, with 19 bases between. CDR1 is SGHTA and CDR2 is FQGNSA in the germline V gene. The CDR3 sequence is 15 residues long. The CDR3 is CASKISLSGLDTQYF. The CDR3 DNA follows: TGTGCCAGCAAGATCTCTCTTTCAGGGTTAGATACGCAGTATTTT.

This clone was found once. The gene calls are TRBV11-3 and TRBJ2-1; 8 bases align to TRBD2. Germline lookup yields CDR1 SGHNT and CDR2 YENEEA. CDR3 length equals 19 residues. The ends lost 1 base at V and 0 bases at J; junction bases unmatched: 11. The CDR3 reads CASSLVGLAGLSSYNEQFF. In nucleotides, the CDR3 is TGTGCCAGCAGCTTAGTCGGGCTAGCGGGCCTAAGCTCCTACAATGAGCAGTTCTTC. The variable domain in full, completed from reference TRBV11-3 and TRBJ2-1, reads EAGVVQSPRYKIIEKKQPVAFWCNPISGHNTLYWYLQNLGQGPELLIRYENEEAVDDSQLPKDRFSAERLKGVDSTLKIQPAELGDSAVYLCASSLVGLAGLSSYNEQFFGPGTRLTVL.

V usage is TRBV6-5 and J usage is TRBJ2-7; 12 bases line up with TRBD2. The CDR3 is made up of 16 amino acids. J was trimmed by 4 bases and V by 0 bases; bases with no gene match: 4. Germline values: CDR1 MNHEY, CDR2 SVGAGI. CDR3 bases: TGTGCCAGCAGTTACTCGGGACTAGCGGGTTGGTACGAGCAGTACTTC. Translating it yields CASSYSGLAGWYEQYF.

The chain recombines TRBV10-1 with TRBJ2-1, with 8 bases aligning to TRBD2. The germline V gene has CDR1 WNHNN and CDR2 SYGVQD (reference sequence). V was pared by 8 bases and J by 4 bases, with 13 bases of the junction left unmatched. This CDR3 comprises 16 residues. The CDR3 loop is CASSGRAGVLYNEQFF. CDR3 coding DNA: TGCGCCAGCTCCGGGAGAGCGGGAGTATTATACAATGAGCAGTTCTTC.

The chain recombines TRBV7-8 with TRBJ2-7; D not resolved. Germline V gives CDR1 SGHVS, CDR2 FQNEAQ. The CDR3 has 13 residues. Trimming removed 5 bases from V and 3 bases from J, with 11 bases in between. CDR3 residues: CASSPTWDYEQYF. CDR3 coding DNA: TGTGCCAGCAGCCCCACTTGGGACTACGAGCAGTACTTC.

The chain has TRBV19 and TRBJ1-2; no clear D gene. Trimming pared 5 bases from V and 4 bases from J, leaving 11 bases between. The CDR3 sequence is 13 residues long. Germline CDR1 LNHDA, CDR2 SQIVND (reference sequence). CDR3 bases: TGTGCCAGTAGTCCAGGAATGAGCTATGGCTACACCTTC. Translation: CASSPGMSYGYTF.

This chain joins TRBV27 and TRBJ2-7; 7 bases line up with TRBD2. The CDR3 has 14 amino acids. V dropped 5 bases and J dropped 3; count of bases not matched to a gene: 7. Germline V gives CDR1 MNHEY, CDR2 SMNVEV (reference sequence). CDR3 DNA sequence: TGTGCCAGCAGTCCGGGACTATCCCGCTACGAGCAGTACTTC. This gives the protein CASSPGLSRYEQYF.

Concerning this clone itself: The germline gene is not matched at one end of the junction; a read error may be the cause. The genes are TRBV2 and TRBJ1-2; D gene unclear. Per germline, CDR1 SNHLY and CDR2 FYNNEI. CDR3 length: 17 amino acids. The CDR3 coding sequence is TGTGCCAGCAGTGATACCTCTACCATTAAGGAGGACTATGGCTACGCCTTC. It encodes CASSDTSTIKEDYGYAF. Variable domain in full (rest from reference TRBV2 and TRBJ1-2): EPEVTQTPSHQVTQMGQEVILRCVPISNHLYFYWYRQILGQKVEFLVSFYNNEISEKSEIFDDQFSVERPDGSNFTLKIRSTKLEDSAMYFCASSDTSTIKEDYGYAFGSGTRLTVV.

J is TRBJ1-1 and V is TRBV5-5; 7 nucleotides match TRBD1. Trimming cost V 2 bases and J 4 bases; bases outside gene matches: 5. The CDR3 extends over 14 amino acids. Germline V CDR1 and CDR2: SGHKS, YYEKEE (reference sequence). The CDR3 is CASSLGTDTTEAFF. The CDR3 nucleotides read TGTGCCAGCAGCTTAGGGACAGACACCACTGAAGCTTTCTTT.

The CDR3 bases are TGTGCCAGCAGGAGGCTAGCAGCCTACGAGCAGTACTTC. It yields the protein CASRRLAAYEQYF. The chain combines TRBV27 with TRBJ2-7, with D possibly matching TRBD2 (5 bases). Germline CDR1 is MNHEY and CDR2 is SMNVEV (reference sequence). V was pared by 6 bases and J by 2 bases, with 11 bases between. This CDR3 is 13 amino acids long.